This T cell receptor beta chain was found in a study of CD8+ T cells in alopecia areata. Study-wide context: Oral tofacitinib (5 to 10 mg twice daily) was administered to treated patients.

Sequencing used cDNA as its template, made by extracting RNA and reverse transcribing it. The method was immunoSEQ multiplex PCR; TCRdb's version includes in-frame clones alone and lacks a portion of them. The sample holds fewer than 200,000 clones, about 67% seen once. Concerning this clone itself: Antigen specificity is unknown.

Study observations and caveats: The study also sequences resident alphabeta T cells of normal skin in scalp samples. Higher clonality than in normal scalp was seen in lesional scalp, especially alopecia totalis/universalis. Researchers reported that TCR sharing among patients proved less clear than in mice, possibly HLA-linked.

The TCR comes from a human donor with alopecia areata. The sequenced sample was CD8+ T cells sorted from blood, obtained at week 0.

CDR3 in amino acids: CASSPGTGSYEQYF. The CDR3 bases are TGTGCCAGCAGCCCAGGGACAGGATCCTACGAGCAGTACTTC. The chain carries TRBV7-3 and TRBJ2-7; 8 bases are shared with TRBD1. Germline CDR1 is SGHTA and CDR2 is FQGTGA. The V segment lost 5 bases and the J segment 1 base; nucleotides outside the gene matches: 4. This CDR3 has 14 residues.